This is a list of T cell receptor beta chains from one sample in a study of tumor-infiltrating lymphocytes in oesophageal squamous cell carcinoma. From the PCR reads, TCRdb called clonotypes with MiXCR, one entry per CDR3 protein. This table holds under 20,000 distinct CDR3 sequences, about two fifths found once. Specimen: blood. The receptor source for this set is a male donor with esophageal squamous cell carcinoma. CDR3s leave out the opening cysteine and the closing phenylalanine or tryptophan. Fields, in order: D gene, V gene, clone size, CDR3 protein. A D gene is named only where the DNA matches it firmly. For some rows the clone size is stated as once, few or many, or as a class when expanded; others skip it.

TRBD1	TRBV2	many	ASTPGGQKNYGYT
.	TRBV5-6	many	ASSRSYEQY
TRBD2	TRBV27	.	ASSPRTSGSTDTQY
.	TRBV2	few	ASRSTGSYNEQY
TRBD1	TRBV11-2	many	ASTPDRGYGYT
.	TRBV12-3/TRBV12-4	medium-sized	ASSGRNTEAF
.	TRBV2	many	ASVWGDSYNEQF
.	TRBV7-2	many	ASSLGTDRNIQY
.	TRBV7-7	large	ASSSQGHGTGELF
.	TRBV6-1	once	ASSLSTGGGTDTQY
TRBD1	TRBV6-1	many	ASSALPGGTGSITGNTIY
.	TRBV12-3/TRBV12-4	.	ASRSSLFGKQY
.	TRBV19	.	ASKEGVGVNTEAF
.	TRBV24-1	.	ATSERAPMGEQF
TRBD2	TRBV7-2	few	ASSLGAGIGGTQY
TRBD2	TRBV28	.	ASSSRLAGSNEQF
TRBD1	TRBV6-6	.	ASSYYQGVQETQY
TRBD1	TRBV7-6	.	ASSWGQGYEQY
.	TRBV2	many	ASRQNGGGNQPQH
.	TRBV6-6	.	ASSYFGTPYEQY
.	TRBV7-3	.	ASSLIAGLRDEQY
.	TRBV7-8	many	ASSPRAPGRRDQPQH
.	TRBV19	many	ASRSRRGNNEQF